One sample yielded the 30 T cell receptor beta chains listed below, sequenced in a study of shared clonotypes between healthy human individuals. Repertoires were generated with immunoSEQ multiplex PCR, while TCRdb's copy carries only in-frame clones and drops some. Among a few hundred thousand clones listed, about 74% were seen once. Sequenced sample: memory CD4+ T cells sorted from blood. Subset: CD45RA-negative fraction. The receptors derive from a man between 25 and 39 years old in good health.

V gene TRBV18 combines with J gene TRBJ1-1; 9 bases are a match to TRBD1. The germline gives CDR1 KGHSH, CDR2 LQKENI. The CDR3 loop spans 13 amino acids. Trimming took 8 bases from V and 1 from J; bases not matched to a gene: 2. The DNA for the CDR3 is TGTGCCAGCGGGACAGGGCAGAACACTGAAGCTTTCTTT. This sequence encodes CASGTGQNTEAFF.

The chain combines TRBV12-1 with TRBJ2-7; the table's D call, TRBD2, has no DNA check behind it. TRBV12-1 is annotated as a pseudogene. The CDR3 length is 15 residues. DNA for the CDR3: TGTGCCAGCAGCACGCCGGGACCCGCGGGGCTCGAGCAGTACTTC. Amino acid sequence: CASSTPGPAGLEQYF.

V and J are TRBV5-1 and TRBJ2-2; D might be TRBD1 (5 bases). Germline CDR1 reads SGHRS; CDR2 reads YFSETQ. V lost 4 bases to trimming and J lost 6 bases, with 13 bases between them. This CDR3 comprises 14 residues. CDR3 sequence: CASSHQGDSGELFF. In DNA form, the CDR3 reads TGCGCCAGCAGCCATCAGGGCGATTCCGGGGAGCTGTTTTTT.

V and J are TRBV7-6 and TRBJ2-1; 7 bases match TRBD2. After removal of 1 base from V and 5 bases from J, the junction contained 8 bases not matched to a gene. The length of the CDR3 is 16 residues. The germline CDR1 and CDR2 sequences are SGHVS and FNYEAQ. Here the CDR3 DNA reads TGTGCCAGCAGCTTAGTTGCGGGGACTAAGGACAATGAGCAGTTCTTC. It codes for CASSLVAGTKDNEQFF.

The CDR3 DNA sequence: TGTGCCAGCAAGAAGGAGGGCGGTGGGACAGATACGCAGTATTTT. Its protein is CASKKEGGGTDTQYF. The chain links TRBV2 to TRBJ2-3, with D possibly TRBD2 on 6 matching bases. The germline V gene encodes CDR1 SNHLY and CDR2 FYNNEI. The CDR3 runs to 15 residues. The V end lost 7 bases, the J end lost 3 bases, and 17 bases lay between the germline ends.

V gene TRBV27 combines with J gene TRBJ2-7; D ambiguous. Germline assignment: CDR1 MNHEY and CDR2 SMNVEV (reference sequence). Trimming left V 4 bases short and J 9 bases short, with 13 bases between. The CDR3 sequence is 12 residues long. CDR3: CASSSTPSGQYF. The DNA of the CDR3 is TGTGCCAGCAGTTCCACCCCTTCAGGGCAGTACTTC.

J is TRBJ2-7 and V is TRBV4-1, with D possibly TRBD2 on 6 matching bases. CDR1 MGHRA and CDR2 YSYEKL come from the germline V gene. This CDR3 has 15 amino acids. The ends were cut back, 2 bases at V and 1 base at J, with 12 bases in the middle. The CDR3 bases are TGCGCCAGCAGCCAAAATAGCGGATCTTCCTACGAGCAGTACTTC. It yields the protein CASSQNSGSSYEQYF.

The chain combines TRBV7-6 with TRBJ2-2; 11 bases map to TRBD2. The CDR3 has 18 amino acids. The V segment lost 1 base and the J segment 5 bases; nucleotides outside the gene matches: 9. Looked up from germline, CDR1 is SGHVS and CDR2 is FNYEAQ. The CDR3 DNA reads TGTGCCAGCAGCTTAGTAGTAGCGGGAGGGAGTTCGACCGGGGAGCTGTTTTTT. This translates into CASSLVVAGGSSTGELFF.

The CDR3 spells CASSMRTGVGGELFF. The CDR3 nucleotides are TGTGCCAGTAGTATGCGGACAGGGGTAGGCGGGGAGCTGTTTTTT. V and J are TRBV19 and TRBJ2-2, with 9 bases identical to TRBD1. From germline, CDR1 is LNHDA and CDR2 SQIVND (reference sequence). The length of the CDR3 is 15 residues. With V trimmed by 3 bases and J by 7 bases, 6 bases remained unmatched.

The chain recombines TRBV29-1 with TRBJ1-4; D uncertain. Germline V gene data show CDR1 as SQVTM and CDR2 as ANQGSEA. Trimming shortened V by 6 bases and J by 8 bases, and 19 bases separated the two germline ends. The CDR3 loop spans 14 amino acids. CDR3 amino acids: CSVATTTPGEKLFF. The DNA of the CDR3 is TGCAGCGTAGCTACTACGACCCCGGGAGAAAAACTGTTTTTT.

In this sample, this clone turned up a few times. The chain joins TRBV5-4 to TRBJ2-4; the match to TRBD1 covers 7 bases. There are 15 residues in the CDR3. Germline CDR1 reads SGHNT; CDR2 reads YYREEE (reference sequence). J lost 3 bases, V lost 4 bases, and 7 bases had no gene match. The CDR3 DNA is TGTGCCAGCAGCACTCCGACAGGGAACAAAAACATTCAGTACTTC. Translated: CASSTPTGNKNIQYF.

This chain joins TRBV19 and TRBJ1-5; 7 bases are a match to TRBD1. The CDR3 runs 14 residues. Per the germline V gene, CDR1 is LNHDA and CDR2 is SQIVND (reference sequence). V lost 3 bases to trimming and J lost 4 bases; unmatched junction nucleotides: 3. The CDR3 protein is CASSMETGNQPQHF. The CDR3 DNA reads TGTGCCAGTAGTATGGAGACAGGGAATCAGCCCCAGCATTTT.

CDR3 sequence: CASSLRIPGYEQYF. CDR3 nucleotide sequence: TGTGCCAGCAGCTTACGGATACCCGGGTACGAGCAGTACTTC. V usage is TRBV7-2 and J usage is TRBJ2-7; no clear D. Germline assignment: CDR1 SGHTA and CDR2 FQGNSA. This CDR3 contains 14 residues. V lost 2 bases and J lost 4, with 12 bases in between.

The chain couples TRBV4-1 to TRBJ2-7; D is undetermined. This CDR3 has 12 amino acids. The V end lost 1 base, the J end lost 5 bases, and 6 bases lay between the germline ends. Germline values: CDR1 MGHRA, CDR2 YSYEKL. In DNA, the CDR3 is TGCGCCAGCAGCCAAGCGGACCACGAGCAGTACTTC. Translated: CASSQADHEQYF.

The chain combines TRBV5-4 with TRBJ2-7; no firm D call. CDR1 is SGHNT and CDR2 is YYREEE in the germline V gene (reference sequence). V lost 1 base, J lost 0 bases, and 8 bases lay in between. The CDR3 extends over 14 amino acids. The CDR3 here is CASSLSRSSYEQYF. The DNA for the CDR3 is TGTGCCAGCAGCTTGTCAAGAAGCTCCTACGAGCAGTACTTC.

In this sample, this clone turned up many times. This chain uses TRBV29-1 with TRBJ2-2; the D gene is possibly TRBD2 (5 bases). V was clipped by 4 bases and J by 1 base, with 13 bases between them. Germline-derived CDR1 and CDR2 are SQVTM and ANQGSEA. The CDR3 is made up of 15 amino acids. CDR3 nucleotide sequence: TGCAGCGTTGGTGTAGCCGGGAAGAACACCGGGGAGCTGTTTTTT. Translation gives CSVGVAGKNTGELFF.

This chain links TRBV18 with TRBJ1-3; D is possibly TRBD1 (5 bases). The CDR3 loop spans 16 amino acids. CDR1 and CDR2 (germline): KGHSH, LQKENI. V was trimmed by 3 bases and J by 0 bases, leaving 12 bases between them. The DNA for the CDR3 is TGTGCCAGCTCACCGGGGGTGATAAGCTCTGGAAACACCATATATTTT. Encoded protein: CASSPGVISSGNTIYF.

This clone was seen once. V is TRBV5-4 and J is TRBJ1-4; no firm D call. V lost 4 bases and J 8 bases, leaving 18 bases between the germline ends. The length of the CDR3 is 15 residues. CDR1 SGHNT and CDR2 YYREEE come from the germline V gene (reference sequence). In DNA, the CDR3 is TGTGCCAGCAGCCGATCGACGGCTATAGGGGAAAAACTGTTTTTT. Translated: CASSRSTAIGEKLFF.

This chain links TRBV6-5 with TRBJ2-7; D possibly corresponds to TRBD1 (5 bases). The length of the CDR3 is 16 residues. Trimming left V 0 bases short and J 0 bases short, with 12 bases between. Germline V lookup: CDR1 MNHEY, CDR2 SVGAGI. CDR3 in amino acids: CASSYSRSQASYEQYF. CDR3 coding DNA: TGTGCCAGCAGTTACTCGAGGTCACAGGCCTCCTACGAGCAGTACTTC.

As regards this clone: Relative to the germline gene, one junction end is altered; a read error may explain this. V usage is TRBV9 and J usage is TRBJ2-2, with TRBD1 identical over 8 bases. This CDR3 is 15 amino acids long. Looked up from germline, CDR1 is SGDLS and CDR2 is YYNGEE. The CDR3 DNA follows: TGTGCCAGCAGCGCGTCAGGACAGGGAATAGGGGGGCTGTTTTTT. This sequence encodes CASSASGQGIGGLFF.

For the CDR3, the DNA is TGCGCCAGCAGCCAAGTAGTGGGACCCTACGAGCAGTACTTC. The encoded protein is CASSQVVGPYEQYF. V usage is TRBV4-1 and J usage is TRBJ2-7; D possibly uses TRBD1 or TRBD2 (5 bases each). The V gene lost 1 base and the J gene lost 2 bases, with 9 bases spanning the gap. Germline V gene sequence: CDR1 MGHRA, CDR2 YSYEKL. The length of the CDR3 is 14 residues.

V gene TRBV5-8 combines with J gene TRBJ2-5; the D gene is possibly TRBD1 (5 bases). Trimming left V 4 bases short and J 2 bases short, with 9 bases between. The CDR3 sequence is 13 residues long. Germline CDR1 and CDR2: SGHTS and YDEGEE. CDR3 DNA: TGTGCCAGCAGCCTCCGACAGCAAGAGACCCAGTACTTC. It yields the protein CASSLRQQETQYF. The entire variable domain, with the rest obtained from reference TRBV5-8 and TRBJ2-5, is as follows: EAGVTQSPTHLIKTRGQQATLRCSPISGHTSVYWYQQALGLGLQFLLWYDEGEERNRGNFPPRFSGRQFPNYSSELNVNALELEDSALYLCASSLRQQETQYFGPGTRLLVL.

The gene calls are TRBV2 and TRBJ1-1; D is possibly TRBD1 (5 bases). The germline V and J ends were trimmed by 1 base and 4 bases, with 19 bases remaining between them. Germline V gene data show CDR1 as SNHLY and CDR2 as FYNNEI. CDR3 length: 17 residues. CDR3 DNA sequence: TGTGCCAGCAGTGAAGAAGGGACCCCGAGGGGCGGCACTGAAGCTTTCTTT. It is translated as CASSEEGTPRGGTEAFF.

This rearrangement joins TRBV11-3 to TRBJ2-7, with 9 bases aligning to TRBD1. V shed 5 bases, J shed 4 bases, and the junction held 6 bases outside the gene matches. The CDR3 runs to 14 residues. The germline CDR1 and CDR2 sequences are SGHNT and YENEEA. For the CDR3, the DNA is TGTGCCAGCAGCCGGACAGGGGATTTTTACGAGCAGTACTTC. Translated, it gives CASSRTGDFYEQYF.

The V call is TRBV7-2, the J call TRBJ2-1; 7 bases are shared with TRBD2. V lost 2 bases, J lost 14 bases, and 6 bases stayed unmatched. The CDR3 extends over 12 amino acids. Germline-derived CDR1 and CDR2 are SGHTA and FQGNSA. This chain's CDR3 is CASSLFREAKFF. The DNA of the CDR3 is TGTGCCAGCAGCTTATTCCGGGAGGCCAAGTTCTTC.

This chain joins TRBV4-2 and TRBJ2-2; 8 nucleotides line up with TRBD1. J gave up 7 bases and V 3 bases, and 13 bases lay outside the gene matches. This CDR3 comprises 17 residues. Germline loops: CDR1 LGHNA, CDR2 YNFKEQ. CDR3 protein: CASSQARGQGENGELFF. The CDR3 DNA follows: TGTGCCAGCAGCCAGGCCCGAGGACAGGGAGAAAACGGGGAGCTGTTTTTT.

The chain joins TRBV5-1 to TRBJ2-7; 8 bases match TRBD1. With V trimmed by 2 bases and J by 7 bases, 14 bases remained unmatched. The CDR3 extends over 16 amino acids. In germline, CDR1 is SGHRS, CDR2 YFSETQ. The CDR3 DNA reads TGCGCCAGCAGCTTATCGGGACAGGTTCCAGTGGGGGAGCAGTACTTC. This sequence encodes CASSLSGQVPVGEQYF.

The chain is built from TRBV5-1 and TRBJ1-2; D gene uncertain. Per the germline V gene, CDR1 is SGHRS and CDR2 is YFSETQ. V was clipped by 1 base and J by 8 bases, with 12 bases between them. There are 13 residues in the CDR3. The CDR3: CASSLRTSGGYTF. CDR3 bases: TGCGCCAGCAGCTTGAGAACATCCGGGGGCTACACCTTC.

V and J are TRBV7-2 and TRBJ1-1; weak D call: TRBD1 (5 bases). Looked up from germline, CDR1 is SGHTA and CDR2 is FQGNSA. CDR3 length equals 14 residues. V lost 2 bases, J lost 5 bases, and 12 bases lay in between. The CDR3 nucleotides are TGTGCCAGCAGCTTATCTGGGACTGGTACTGAAGCTTTCTTT. Its translation: CASSLSGTGTEAFF.

In regard to this clone: This may be a read error: a much more frequent sequence differs by one nucleotide. The CDR3 bases are TGTGCCAGCAGTAGGGACAGGGAAGACGAGCAGTACTTC. Its translation: CASSRDREDEQYF. This chain joins TRBV28 and TRBJ2-7; TRBD1 matches at 9 bases. The germline CDR1 and CDR2 sequences are MDHEN and SYDVKM. J gave up 5 bases and V 5 bases, and 4 bases lay outside the gene matches. CDR3 size: 13 residues. Drawing the rest from reference TRBV28 and TRBJ2-7, the complete variable domain is DVKVTQSSRYLVKRTGEKVFLECVQDMDHENMFWYRQDPGLGLRLIYFSYDVKMKEKGDIPEGYSVSREKKERFSLILESASTNQTSMYLCASSRDREDEQYFGPGTRLTVT.